This T cell receptor beta chain was identified during a study of Ad26.COV2.S vaccination and SARS-CoV-2 variants. For the study at large: In the COV1001 trial, the donor was in the Ad26.COV2.S arm. Ad26.COV2.S given intramuscularly, once or twice 56 days apart.

Treatment denoted: approximately 18 received Ad26.COV2.S at low or high dose, single or two shots; about 5 received placebo; per-sample allocation not given. Sampling took place 63 days after the first vaccine or placebo injection. Expression of Wuhan-strain SARS-CoV-2 spike came from the Ad26 vector that formed the vaccine. Germline V lookup: CDR1 LNHDA, CDR2 SQIVND (reference sequence). V dropped 0 bases and J dropped 10 bases, with 9 bases sitting between them. This CDR3 is 12 amino acids long. Profiled with immunoSEQ multiplex PCR; TCRdb holds only in-frame clones, not every one. The repertoire holds 400,000 to 500,000 clones, with roughly nine tenths as singletons.

Sequences were derived from peripheral blood, sampled in a trial of Ad26.COV2.S vaccine versus placebo. The J gene is TRBJ1-1, the V gene TRBV19, with D possibly TRBD1 on 5 matching bases. This TCR derives from a person aged 18 to 59 who received the Ad26.COV2.S COVID-19 vaccine or a placebo. The CDR3 reads CASSIDNRPAFF. CDR3 DNA: TGTGCCAGTAGTATAGATAACAGGCCAGCTTTCTTT. Full variable domain (outside the CDR3, taken from reference TRBV19 and TRBJ1-1): DGGITQSPKYLFRKEGQNVTLSCEQNLNHDAMYWYRQDPGQGLRLIYYSQIVNDFQKGDIAEGYSVSREKKESFPLTVTSAQKNPTAFYLCASSIDNRPAFFGQGTRLTVV.